This T cell receptor (beta chain) was found in a study of blood T cell repertoires in COVID-19. With V trimmed by 1 base and J by 8 bases, 6 bases remained unmatched. This CDR3 region has 15 residues. Germline assignment: CDR1 SGHAT and CDR2 FQNNGV. Assay: immunoSEQ multiplex PCR; the TCRdb copy retains only in-frame clones and omits some. This table holds approximately 76,000 clones, around nine tenths found once. The chain employs TRBV11-2 and TRBJ2-4; 9 positions agree with TRBD2. The origin of this receptor is a woman in her sixties or seventies with acute or convalescent COVID-19. What was sequenced was peripheral blood. In DNA form, the CDR3 reads TGTGCCAGCAGCTTAGTCGGCGGGGGGGTGGACATTCAGTACTTC. This codes for CASSLVGGGVDIQYF.